This T cell receptor beta chain was captured in a study of blood T cell repertoires in COVID-19. Authors' analysis steps: Estimation of nucleated cell counts was performed using reference gene primer amplification. Profiled with immunoSEQ multiplex PCR; TCRdb holds only in-frame clones, not every one. V, J and clone size were drawn from that table, and D and trimming were deduced from the DNA. The repertoire has 400,000 to 450,000 clones, roughly 88% of them found once; the top ten carry over 10%. CDR3 length: 14 residues. Germline CDR1 and CDR2: SGHNT and YYREEE (reference sequence). V dropped 4 bases and J dropped 6 bases, with 14 bases sitting between them.

The V and J genes are TRBV5-4 and TRBJ2-1; D not resolved. This sequence was found in a woman in her 50s with COVID-19, enrolled during active disease. The sequenced sample consisted of peripheral blood. The CDR3 protein is CASSPSLVGNEQFF. As DNA, the CDR3 is TGTGCCAGCAGCCCTAGTCTTGTGGGCAATGAGCAGTTCTTC. Based on the CDR3 plus reference TRBV5-4 and TRBJ2-1, the full variable domain is ETGVTQSPTHLIKTRGQQVTLRCSSQSGHNTVSWYQQALGQGPQFIFQYYREEENGRGNFPPRFSGLQFPNYSSELNVNALELDDSALYLCASSPSLVGNEQFFGPGTRLTVL.